Each of the 26 T cell receptor beta chains below was sequenced from the same sample in a study of cytomegalovirus exposure and HLA in healthy donors. The PCR ran on 60 Vbeta and 13 Jbeta primers. Clones were read by immunoSEQ multiplex PCR, and TCRdb kept only the in-frame ones, dropping some. This table has 150,000 to 200,000 clones, 82% appearing once. Material: PBMCs. Receptor source: a man between 40 and 49 years old in good health and CMV-seronegative.

The chain employs TRBV29-1 and TRBJ2-1; D remains ambiguous. V was shortened by 3 bases and J by 9 bases, with 9 bases between the two germline ends. Germline V lookup: CDR1 SQVTM, CDR2 ANQGSEA. The CDR3 contains 11 residues. The CDR3 loop is CSVEFRGEQFF. CDR3 in DNA: TGCAGCGTTGAGTTCAGAGGTGAGCAGTTCTTC.

The chain employs TRBV2 and TRBJ2-7; no clear D gene. The germline gives CDR1 SNHLY, CDR2 FYNNEI. CDR3 size: 11 residues. V was trimmed by 7 bases and J by 2 bases, leaving 6 bases between them. CDR3 amino acids: CASTRAYEQYF. For the CDR3, the DNA is TGTGCCAGCACTAGAGCCTACGAGCAGTACTTC.

V and J are TRBV5-6 and TRBJ1-5, with D perhaps TRBD1 (6 bases). The CDR3 totals 15 residues. V was shortened by 0 bases and J by 5 bases, with 12 bases between the two germline ends. Per germline, CDR1 SGHDT and CDR2 YYEEEE. The CDR3 DNA reads as TGTGCCAGCAGCTTGGTGGGGGGGGCCGATCAGCCCCAGCATTTT. It specifies CASSLVGGADQPQHF. Looking up the rest from reference TRBV5-6 and TRBJ1-5 gives the full variable domain: DAGVTQSPTHLIKTRGQQVTLRCSPKSGHDTVSWYQQALGQGPQFIFQYYEEEERQRGNFPDRFSGHQFPNYSSELNVNALLLGDSALYLCASSLVGGADQPQHFGDGTRLSIL.

V is TRBV7-3 and J is TRBJ2-3; the match to TRBD2 covers 8 bases. Looked up from germline, CDR1 is SGHTA and CDR2 is FQGTGA. This CDR3 is 15 amino acids long. Trimming cost V 3 bases and J 2 bases; bases outside gene matches: 4. Here the CDR3 reads CASSFPGGITDTQYF. The CDR3 region has the DNA TGTGCCAGCAGCTTCCCGGGAGGGATCACAGATACGCAGTATTTT. The variable domain in full, completed from reference TRBV7-3 and TRBJ2-3, reads GAGVSQTPSNKVTEKGKYVELRCDPISGHTALYWYRQSLGQGPEFLIYFQGTGAADDSGLPNDRFFAVRPEGSVSTLKIQRTERGDSAVYLCASSFPGGITDTQYFGPGTRLTVL.

The rearrangement joins TRBV7-2 to TRBJ1-1; 10 bases line up with TRBD1. The trim removed 2 bases at V and 4 bases at J, leaving 4 bases unmatched. The CDR3 consists of 15 residues. The germline V gene has CDR1 SGHTA and CDR2 FQGNSA. Written as DNA, the CDR3 is TGTGCCAGCAGCTTATCGGGACAGGGGAGCACTGAAGCTTTCTTT. Protein sequence: CASSLSGQGSTEAFF. Full variable domain (rest looked up from reference TRBV7-2 and TRBJ1-1): GAGVSQSPSNKVTEKGKDVELRCDPISGHTALYWYRQSLGQGLEFLIYFQGNSAPDKSGLPSDRFSAERTGGSVSTLTIQRTQQEDSAVYLCASSLSGQGSTEAFFGQGTRLTVV.

The J gene is TRBJ1-4, the V gene TRBV18; D is perhaps TRBD1 (6 bases). This CDR3 spans 17 amino acids. Trimming took off 3 bases at V and 0 bases at J, with 14 bases between the two ends. Germline assignment: CDR1 KGHSH and CDR2 LQKENI. In DNA form, the CDR3 reads TGTGCCAGCTCACCCCGGGACATCTCCGCAACTAATGAAAAACTGTTTTTT. It translates to CASSPRDISATNEKLFF.

The chain uses TRBV5-1 and TRBJ1-3, with D maybe TRBD1 (5 bases). The CDR3 runs to 16 residues. Germline V CDR1 and CDR2: SGHRS, YFSETQ. V shed 0 bases and J shed 0 bases, with 10 bases lying between them. The CDR3 nucleotides are TGCGCCAGCAGCTTGGGGGGCCATTCCTCTGGAAACACCATATATTTT. Translated: CASSLGGHSSGNTIYF.

The chain links TRBV7-6 to TRBJ1-3; D uncertain. V lost 5 bases, J lost 0 bases, and 11 bases lay in between. The CDR3 is 15 residues long. The germline V gene encodes CDR1 SGHVS and CDR2 FNYEAQ. CDR3 nucleotides: TGTGCCAGCAGCCTAGATCTATCCTCTGGAAACACCATATATTTT. The encoded protein is CASSLDLSSGNTIYF.

This clone was seen just once. The chain employs TRBV10-3 and TRBJ2-5; D may be TRBD1 (6 bases). From germline, CDR1 is ENHRY and CDR2 SYGVKD. Trimming pared 2 bases from V and 5 bases from J, leaving 18 bases between. The CDR3 is 16 residues long. The CDR3 reads CAISEEFAGAGETQYF. DNA for the CDR3: TGTGCCATCAGTGAGGAATTTGCAGGGGCTGGCGAGACCCAGTACTTC.

The J gene is TRBJ1-2, the V gene TRBV5-4; D perhaps matches TRBD1 (6 bases). CDR1 is SGHNT, CDR2 YYREEE, per germline (reference sequence). Trimming took off 4 bases at V and 8 bases at J, with 18 bases between the two ends. This CDR3 comprises 14 residues. CDR3: CASSPGGGVKGYTF. The CDR3 coding sequence is TGTGCCAGCAGCCCGGGGGGGGGCGTAAAGGGCTACACCTTC.

The chain combines TRBV2 with TRBJ1-3; 9 nucleotides match TRBD1. Losses at the gene ends were 8 bases for V and 7 bases for J; bases not matched to a gene: 6. CDR1 and CDR2 from the germline V gene are SNHLY and FYNNEI. The CDR3 has 13 amino acids. The DNA for the CDR3 is TGTGCCAGCGTGGACAGGGGAAAGAACACCATATATTTT. Translation: CASVDRGKNTIYF. The whole variable domain, filled in from reference TRBV2 and TRBJ1-3, reads EPEVTQTPSHQVTQMGQEVILRCVPISNHLYFYWYRQILGQKVEFLVSFYNNEISEKSEIFDDQFSVERPDGSNFTLKIRSTKLEDSAMYFCASVDRGKNTIYFGEGSWLTVV.

The V call is TRBV7-6, the J call TRBJ2-3, with 7 bases identical to TRBD2. There are 19 residues in the CDR3. Germline-derived CDR1 and CDR2 are SGHVS and FNYEAQ. The V segment lost 6 bases and the J segment 2 bases; nucleotides outside the gene matches: 20. The CDR3 loop reads CASSSAIMTSNPLTDTQYF. The DNA for the CDR3 is TGTGCCAGCAGTTCCGCCATCATGACTAGCAACCCACTCACAGATACGCAGTATTTT.

This clone was counted only a few times. The CDR3 DNA is TGTGCCAGCAGCTCGTCGTCTAGGCCCGGTAATGAGCAGTTCTTC. It encodes CASSSSSRPGNEQFF. This rearrangement joins TRBV7-2 to TRBJ2-1; the D is unclear. V was trimmed by 4 bases and J by 7 bases, leaving 17 bases between them. Germline lookup yields CDR1 SGHTA and CDR2 FQGNSA. This CDR3 comprises 15 residues.

This clone was seen just once. This chain joins TRBV7-9 and TRBJ2-1; a weak D match, TRBD1 (5 bases). Germline values: CDR1 SEHNR, CDR2 FQNEAQ (reference sequence). This CDR3 has 14 residues. V lost 5 bases and J 6 bases, leaving 14 bases between the germline ends. The CDR3 is CASSLMTEANEQFF. The DNA for the CDR3 is TGTGCCAGCAGCCTAATGACAGAAGCCAATGAGCAGTTCTTC. The variable domain in full, with the rest retrieved from reference TRBV7-9 and TRBJ2-1, is DTGVSQNPRHKITKRGQNVTFRCDPISEHNRLYWYRQTLGQGPEFLTYFQNEAQLEKSRLLSDRFSAERPKGSFSTLEIQRTEQGDSAMYLCASSLMTEANEQFFGPGTRLTVL.

This chain joins TRBV5-1 and TRBJ2-1; 10 nucleotides align to TRBD2. The CDR3 contains 16 residues. V was pared by 6 bases and J by 0 bases, with 6 bases of the junction left unmatched. Germline assignment: CDR1 SGHRS and CDR2 YFSETQ. DNA of the CDR3: TGCGCCAGCAAGGTAGCGGGGGGAATCTCCTACAATGAGCAGTTCTTC. Protein: CASKVAGGISYNEQFF.

This chain uses TRBV7-2 with TRBJ2-2, with TRBD2 matching over 7 bases. The CDR3 length is 16 residues. J gave up 2 bases and V 5 bases, and 8 bases lay outside the gene matches. The germline gives CDR1 SGHTA, CDR2 FQGNSA. CDR3 residues: CASSRGSGVNTGELFF. The CDR3 nucleotides read TGTGCCAGCAGCCGGGGAAGCGGGGTAAACACCGGGGAGCTGTTTTTT.

Turning to this clone: Other DNA sequences from this sample encode an identical CDR3 as well. The chain recombines TRBV5-1 with TRBJ1-5; D might be TRBD1 (6 bases). CDR1 and CDR2 (germline): SGHRS, YFSETQ. The V gene lost 1 base and the J gene lost 4 bases, with 6 bases spanning the gap. There are 13 residues in the CDR3. CDR3 sequence (DNA): TGCGCCAGCAGCTTGCAGGGGAATCAGCCCCAGCATTTT. This sequence encodes CASSLQGNQPQHF. The full variable domain, its missing parts supplied by reference TRBV5-1 and TRBJ1-5, is KAGVTQTPRYLIKTRGQQVTLSCSPISGHRSVSWYQQTPGQGLQFLFEYFSETQRNKGNFPGRFSGRQFSNSRSEMNVSTLELGDSALYLCASSLQGNQPQHFGDGTRLSIL.

This clone is a singleton in its sample. The J gene is TRBJ2-2, the V gene TRBV5-1, with 10 bases fitting TRBD2. In germline, CDR1 is SGHRS, CDR2 YFSETQ. The ends lost 2 bases at V and 4 bases at J; junction bases unmatched: 2. CDR3 length: 15 amino acids. This CDR3 reads CASSFLAGATGELFF. CDR3 DNA: TGCGCCAGCAGCTTCCTAGCGGGAGCCACCGGGGAGCTGTTTTTT.

The chain uses TRBV4-3 and TRBJ2-1; D unresolved. This CDR3 region has 16 residues. CDR1 and CDR2 (germline): LGHNA, YSLEER. V lost 0 bases, J lost 3 bases, and 12 bases lay in between. Here the CDR3 DNA reads TGCGCCAGCAGCCAAGAAAATCGACTCCTCTACAATGAGCAGTTCTTC. As protein: CASSQENRLLYNEQFF.

As concerns this clone: Compared with germline, one end of the junction differs, possibly owing to a read error. The chain couples TRBV7-7 to TRBJ2-7, with D perhaps TRBD1 (6 bases). The CDR3 has 14 amino acids. Germline assignment: CDR1 SSHAT and CDR2 FNYEAQ (reference sequence). The DNA for the CDR3 is TGTGCTAGCAGCTCCTGGGACAACCCCTACGAGCAGTACTTC. It codes for CASSSWDNPYEQYF. Filled out from reference TRBV7-7 and TRBJ2-7, the complete variable domain reads GAGVSQSPRYKVTKRGQDVTLRCDPISSHATLYWYQQALGQGPEFLTYFNYEAQPDKSGLPSDRFSAERPEGSISTLTIQRTEQRDSAMYRCASSSWDNPYEQYFGPGTRLTVT.

The chain recombines TRBV11-2 with TRBJ1-6; possible D gene TRBD1, 5 bases. The CDR3 length is 13 residues. Germline CDR1 SGHAT, CDR2 FQNNGV. V lost 5 bases and J 11 bases, leaving 13 bases between the germline ends. CDR3 in amino acids: CASSPDSGTPLHF. The CDR3 DNA reads as TGTGCCAGCAGCCCGGATTCAGGGACACCCCTCCACTTT.

This chain uses TRBV18 with TRBJ1-2, with 7 bases fitting TRBD1. The CDR3 runs 17 residues. Germline V gene sequence: CDR1 KGHSH, CDR2 LQKENI. Trimming at V came to 4 bases and at J to 4 bases, leaving 15 bases not matched to a gene. The CDR3 sequence: CASSRELLTGQPYGYTF. The DNA for the CDR3 is TGTGCCAGCTCACGCGAGTTACTGACAGGGCAACCCTATGGCTACACCTTC.

The genes are TRBV7-9 and TRBJ2-1, with 12 bases matching TRBD2. From germline, CDR1 is SEHNR and CDR2 FQNEAQ (reference sequence). The CDR3 length is 17 residues. V lost 4 bases, J lost 7 bases, and 11 bases stayed unmatched. This CDR3 reads CASSSRPGLAGQNEQFF. CDR3 nucleotides: TGTGCCAGCAGCTCGCGACCGGGACTAGCGGGCCAAAATGAGCAGTTCTTC.

This clone was seen a handful of times. The J gene is TRBJ1-1, the V gene TRBV4-2; 7 nucleotides match TRBD1. CDR1 and CDR2 (germline): LGHNA, YNFKEQ. Unmatched junction bases numbered 5, after V lost 0 bases and J lost 1 base. CDR3 length: 16 amino acids. The CDR3 nucleotides are TGTGCCAGCAGCCAAGATTGGGGACAGAGGAACACTGAAGCTTTCTTT. Protein product: CASSQDWGQRNTEAFF.

CDR3 sequence reads: CASSYRDTAYEQYF. The CDR3, as DNA: TGTGCCAGCAGTTACCGGGACACTGCCTACGAGCAGTACTTC. This chain joins TRBV6-6 and TRBJ2-7; the D gene is possibly TRBD1 (6 bases). Trimming removed 2 bases at V and 2 bases at J, with 10 bases between. Germline lookup yields CDR1 MNHNY and CDR2 SVGAGI (reference sequence). The CDR3 sequence is 14 residues long.

V gene TRBV28 combines with J gene TRBJ2-1; no reliable D call. Germline V lookup: CDR1 MDHEN, CDR2 SYDVKM. V lost 2 bases, J lost 10 bases, and 9 bases lay in between. There are 12 residues in the CDR3. The CDR3 is CASSLMNLEQFF. For the CDR3, the DNA is TGTGCCAGCAGTTTAATGAATCTAGAGCAGTTCTTC.